The clone carrying this T cell receptor (beta chain) was counted once. The data belong to a study of blood T cell repertoires in COVID-19. Overall study: Sources were T cells, B-cell-depleted T cells, or PBMCs; the material itself was cDNA or gDNA.

Here immunoSEQ multiplex PCR was the method, and the copy in TCRdb shows in-frame clones only, minus some. This sample yields about 210,000 clones, of which around four fifths are seen a single time; approximately 7.4% belongs to the top ten. The CDR3 sequence is 15 residues long. V was pared by 4 bases and J by 8 bases, with 8 bases of the junction left unmatched. Germline V gives CDR1 LNHNV, CDR2 YYDKDF (reference sequence). The specimen was peripheral blood. The source of this sequence is a woman in her forties or fifties with acute or convalescent COVID-19. This chain connects TRBV15 to TRBJ2-3; 11 bases match TRBD1. CDR3 residues: CATSTGQGAKGTQYF. The CDR3 DNA reads as TGTGCCACCAGCACCGGACAGGGGGCGAAGGGTACGCAGTATTTT. The full variable domain, rest sourced from reference TRBV15 and TRBJ2-3, is DAMVIQNPRYQVTQFGKPVTLSCSQTLNHNVMYWYQQKSSQAPKLLFHYYDKDFNNEADTPDNFQSRRPNTSFCFLDIRSPGLGDTAMYLCATSTGQGAKGTQYFGPGTRLTVL.